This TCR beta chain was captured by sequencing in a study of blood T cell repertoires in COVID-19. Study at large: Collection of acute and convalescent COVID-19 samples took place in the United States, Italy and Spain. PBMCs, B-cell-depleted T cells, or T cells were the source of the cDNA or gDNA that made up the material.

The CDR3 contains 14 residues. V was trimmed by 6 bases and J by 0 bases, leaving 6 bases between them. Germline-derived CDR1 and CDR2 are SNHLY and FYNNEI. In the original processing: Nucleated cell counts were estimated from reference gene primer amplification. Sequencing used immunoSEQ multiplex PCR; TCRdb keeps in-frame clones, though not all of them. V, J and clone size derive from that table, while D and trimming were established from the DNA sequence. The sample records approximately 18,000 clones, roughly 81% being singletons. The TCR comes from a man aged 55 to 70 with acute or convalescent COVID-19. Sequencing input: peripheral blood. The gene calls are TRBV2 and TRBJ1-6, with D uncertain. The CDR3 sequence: CASRSSSYNSPLHF. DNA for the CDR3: TGTGCCAGCAGGAGTAGCTCCTATAATTCACCCCTCCACTTT.